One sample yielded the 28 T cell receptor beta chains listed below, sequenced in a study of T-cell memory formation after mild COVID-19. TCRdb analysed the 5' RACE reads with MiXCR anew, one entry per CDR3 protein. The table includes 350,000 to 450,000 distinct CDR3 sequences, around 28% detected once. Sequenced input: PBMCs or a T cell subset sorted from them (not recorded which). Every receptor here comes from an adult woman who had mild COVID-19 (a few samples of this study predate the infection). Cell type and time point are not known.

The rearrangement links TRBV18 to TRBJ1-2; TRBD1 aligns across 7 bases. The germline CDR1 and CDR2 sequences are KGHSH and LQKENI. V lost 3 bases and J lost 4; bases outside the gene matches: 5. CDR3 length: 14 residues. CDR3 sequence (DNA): TGTGCCAGCTCACCTCCAGGGACAGTCTATGGCTACACCTTC. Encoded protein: CASSPPGTVYGYTF. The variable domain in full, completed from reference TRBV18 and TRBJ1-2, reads NAGVMQNPRHLVRRRGQEARLRCSPMKGHSHVYWYRQLPEEGLKFMVYLQKENIIDESGMPKERFSAEFPKEGPSILRIQQVVRGDSAAYFCASSPPGTVYGYTFGSGTRLTVV.

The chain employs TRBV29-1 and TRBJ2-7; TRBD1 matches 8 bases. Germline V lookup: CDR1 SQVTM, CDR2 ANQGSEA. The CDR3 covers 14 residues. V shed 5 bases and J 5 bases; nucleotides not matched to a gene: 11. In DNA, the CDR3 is TGCAGCGTTTCCACCCAGGGGGCATGGGACGAGCAGTACTTC. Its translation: CSVSTQGAWDEQYF.

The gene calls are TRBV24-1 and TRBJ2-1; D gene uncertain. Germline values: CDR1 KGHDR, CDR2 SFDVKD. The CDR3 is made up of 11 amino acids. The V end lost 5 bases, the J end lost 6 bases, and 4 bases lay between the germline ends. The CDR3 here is CATSGANEQFF. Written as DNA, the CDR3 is TGTGCCACCAGTGGTGCCAATGAGCAGTTCTTC.

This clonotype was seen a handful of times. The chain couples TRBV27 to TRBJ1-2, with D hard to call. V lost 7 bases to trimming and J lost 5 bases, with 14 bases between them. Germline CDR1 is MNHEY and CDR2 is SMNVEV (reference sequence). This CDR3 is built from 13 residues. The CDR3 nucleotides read TGTGCCAGCACCTCCGGGTGGGGTTATGGCTACACCTTC. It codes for CASTSGWGYGYTF.

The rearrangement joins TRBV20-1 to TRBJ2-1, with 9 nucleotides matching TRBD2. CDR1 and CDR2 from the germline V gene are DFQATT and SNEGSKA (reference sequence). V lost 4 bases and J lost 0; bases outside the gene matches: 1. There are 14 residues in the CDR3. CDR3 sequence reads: CSAISGSSYNEQFF. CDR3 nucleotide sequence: TGCAGTGCTATTAGCGGGAGCTCCTACAATGAGCAGTTCTTC.

The chain's CDR3 is CASSLWDRESSYGYTF. The CDR3 DNA is TGTGCCAGCAGCTTATGGGACAGGGAATCAAGCTATGGCTACACCTTC. The chain recombines TRBV7-9 with TRBJ1-2; 9 positions agree with TRBD1. V was pared by 2 bases and J by 4 bases, with 8 bases of the junction left unmatched. Germline V gene sequence: CDR1 SEHNR, CDR2 FQNEAQ (reference sequence). This CDR3 is 16 amino acids long.

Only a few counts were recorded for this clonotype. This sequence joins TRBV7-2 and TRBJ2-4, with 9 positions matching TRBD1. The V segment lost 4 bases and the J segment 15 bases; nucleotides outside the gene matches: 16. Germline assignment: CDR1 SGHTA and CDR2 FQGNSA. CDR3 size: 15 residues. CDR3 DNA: TGTGCCAGCAGCTCCGGGACAGGGCTTCCGCGCGTCCCGTACTTC. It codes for CASSSGTGLPRVPYF.

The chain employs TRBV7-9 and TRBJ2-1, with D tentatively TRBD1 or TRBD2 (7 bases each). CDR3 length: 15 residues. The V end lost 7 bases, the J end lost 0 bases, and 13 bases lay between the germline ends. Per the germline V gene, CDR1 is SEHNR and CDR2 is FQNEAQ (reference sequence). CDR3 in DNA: TGTGCCAGCAACGCAGGGGGGGCCTCCTACAATGAGCAGTTCTTC. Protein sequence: CASNAGGASYNEQFF.

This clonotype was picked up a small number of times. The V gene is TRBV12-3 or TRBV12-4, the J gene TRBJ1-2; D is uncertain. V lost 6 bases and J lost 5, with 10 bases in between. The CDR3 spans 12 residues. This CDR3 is CASSLPAYGYTF. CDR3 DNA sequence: TGTGCCAGCAGCCTTCCCGCATATGGCTACACCTTC.

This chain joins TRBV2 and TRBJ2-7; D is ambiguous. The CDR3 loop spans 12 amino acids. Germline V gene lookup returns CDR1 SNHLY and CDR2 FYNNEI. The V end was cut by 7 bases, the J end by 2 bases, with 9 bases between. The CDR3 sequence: CASKVKPYEQYF. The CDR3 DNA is TGTGCCAGCAAGGTTAAACCCTACGAGCAGTACTTC.

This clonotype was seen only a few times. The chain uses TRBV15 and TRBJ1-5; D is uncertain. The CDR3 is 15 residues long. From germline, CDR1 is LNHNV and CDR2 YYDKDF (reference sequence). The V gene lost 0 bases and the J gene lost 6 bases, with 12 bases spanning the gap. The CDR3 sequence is CATSRDVTAGQPQHF. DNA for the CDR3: TGTGCCACCAGCAGAGATGTCACAGCCGGTCAGCCCCAGCATTTT.

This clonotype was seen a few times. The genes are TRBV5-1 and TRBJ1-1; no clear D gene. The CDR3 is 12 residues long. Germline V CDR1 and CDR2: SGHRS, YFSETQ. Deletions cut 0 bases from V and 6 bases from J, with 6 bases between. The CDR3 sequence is CASSLDGSEAFF. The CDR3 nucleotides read TGCGCCAGCAGCTTGGACGGTTCTGAAGCTTTCTTT.

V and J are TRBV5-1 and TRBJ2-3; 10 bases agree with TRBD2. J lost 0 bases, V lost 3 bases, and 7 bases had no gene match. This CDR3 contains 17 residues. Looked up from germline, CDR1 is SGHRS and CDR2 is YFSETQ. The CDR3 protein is CASSSTRTSGSTDTQYF. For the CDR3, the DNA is TGCGCCAGCAGCTCTACTCGGACTAGCGGTAGCACAGATACGCAGTATTTT.

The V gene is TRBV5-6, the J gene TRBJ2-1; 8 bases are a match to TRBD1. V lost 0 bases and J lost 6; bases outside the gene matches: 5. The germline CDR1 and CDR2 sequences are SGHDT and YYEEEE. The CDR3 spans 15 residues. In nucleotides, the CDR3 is TGTGCCAGCAGCTTGGTCTGGACAGGGAGCAATGAGCAGTTCTTC. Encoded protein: CASSLVWTGSNEQFF.

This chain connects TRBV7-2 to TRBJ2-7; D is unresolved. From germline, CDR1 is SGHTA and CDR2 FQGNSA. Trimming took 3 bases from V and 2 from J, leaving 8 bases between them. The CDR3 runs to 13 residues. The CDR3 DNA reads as TGTGCCAGCAGCTTCGGGTCGCCCTACGAGCAGTACTTC. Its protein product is CASSFGSPYEQYF.

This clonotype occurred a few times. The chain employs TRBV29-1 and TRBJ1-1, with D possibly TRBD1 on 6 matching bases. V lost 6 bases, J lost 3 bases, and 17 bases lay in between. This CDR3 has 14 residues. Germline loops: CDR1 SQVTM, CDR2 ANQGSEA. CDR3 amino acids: CSVKQGRTDTEAFF. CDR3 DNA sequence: TGCAGCGTCAAACAGGGAAGGACGGACACTGAAGCTTTCTTT.

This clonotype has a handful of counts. The CDR3 DNA reads TGTGCCAGCAGTTTATCCAGGGGAAGAGGTGAAGCTTTCTTT. Its protein is CASSLSRGRGEAFF. The V call is TRBV12-3 or TRBV12-4, the J call TRBJ1-1; tentatively, D is TRBD1 (6 bases). V lost 2 bases and J lost 7, with 14 bases in between. The length of the CDR3 is 14 residues.

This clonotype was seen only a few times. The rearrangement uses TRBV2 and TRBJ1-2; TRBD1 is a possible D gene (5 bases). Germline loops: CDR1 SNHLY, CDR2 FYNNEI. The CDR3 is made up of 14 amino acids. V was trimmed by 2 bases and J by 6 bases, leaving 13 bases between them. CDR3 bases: TGTGCCAGCAGTGAATCCCTGGGGACGGATGGCTACACCTTC. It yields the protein CASSESLGTDGYTF.

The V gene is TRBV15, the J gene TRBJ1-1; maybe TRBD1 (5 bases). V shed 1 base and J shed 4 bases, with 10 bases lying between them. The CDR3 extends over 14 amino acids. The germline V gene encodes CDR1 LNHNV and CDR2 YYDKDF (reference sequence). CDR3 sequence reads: CATSRAGKGTEAFF. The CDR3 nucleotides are TGTGCCACCAGCAGAGCAGGGAAGGGCACTGAAGCTTTCTTT.

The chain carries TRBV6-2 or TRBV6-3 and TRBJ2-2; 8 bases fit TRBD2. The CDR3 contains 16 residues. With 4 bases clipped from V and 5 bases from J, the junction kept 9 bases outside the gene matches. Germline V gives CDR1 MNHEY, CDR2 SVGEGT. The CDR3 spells CASSWDGTSVTGELFF. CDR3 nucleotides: TGTGCCAGCAGTTGGGACGGGACTAGTGTTACCGGGGAGCTGTTTTTT.

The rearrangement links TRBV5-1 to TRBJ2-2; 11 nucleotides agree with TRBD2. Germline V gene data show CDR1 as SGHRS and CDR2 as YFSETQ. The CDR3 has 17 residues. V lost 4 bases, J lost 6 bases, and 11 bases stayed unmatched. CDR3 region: CASSPANSSGRPGELFF. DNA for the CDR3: TGCGCCAGCAGCCCCGCAAATTCTAGCGGGAGGCCCGGGGAGCTGTTTTTT.

The CDR3 nucleotides are TGTGCCAGCAGCCAAGAGGGCGAGCGGGGTGGCAATGAGCAGTTCTTC. Translated: CASSQEGERGGNEQFF. The rearrangement joins TRBV3-1 to TRBJ2-1; 7 nucleotides align to TRBD2. V lost 0 bases and J lost 6; bases outside the gene matches: 8. Germline CDR1 reads LGHDT; CDR2 reads YNNKEL (reference sequence). The CDR3 runs to 16 residues.

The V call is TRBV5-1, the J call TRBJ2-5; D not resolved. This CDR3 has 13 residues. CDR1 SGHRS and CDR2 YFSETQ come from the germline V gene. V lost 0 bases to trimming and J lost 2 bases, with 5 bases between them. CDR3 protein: CASSLEPQETQYF. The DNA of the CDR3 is TGCGCCAGCAGCTTGGAGCCTCAAGAGACCCAGTACTTC.

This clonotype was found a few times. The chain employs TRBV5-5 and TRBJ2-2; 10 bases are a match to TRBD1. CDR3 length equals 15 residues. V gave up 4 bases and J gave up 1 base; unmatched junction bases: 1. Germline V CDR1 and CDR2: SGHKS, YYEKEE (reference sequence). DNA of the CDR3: TGTGCCAGCAGCGGGACAGGGGTGAACACCGGGGAGCTGTTTTTT. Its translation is CASSGTGVNTGELFF.

The CDR3 here is CSGVGASYEQYF. The DNA for the CDR3 is TGCAGTGGGGTGGGGGCGAGCTACGAGCAGTACTTC. The genes are TRBV20-1 and TRBJ2-7; D might be TRBD1 (6 bases). The CDR3 covers 12 residues. Germline V gives CDR1 DFQATT, CDR2 SNEGSKA (reference sequence). With 7 bases removed from V and 3 bases from J, the gap between germline ends came to 13 bases.

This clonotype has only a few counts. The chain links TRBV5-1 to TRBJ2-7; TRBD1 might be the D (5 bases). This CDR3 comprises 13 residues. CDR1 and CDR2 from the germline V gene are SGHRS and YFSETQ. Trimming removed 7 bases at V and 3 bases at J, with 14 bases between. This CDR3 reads CASAVTGNYEQYF. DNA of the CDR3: TGCGCCAGCGCTGTCACAGGAAACTACGAGCAGTACTTC.

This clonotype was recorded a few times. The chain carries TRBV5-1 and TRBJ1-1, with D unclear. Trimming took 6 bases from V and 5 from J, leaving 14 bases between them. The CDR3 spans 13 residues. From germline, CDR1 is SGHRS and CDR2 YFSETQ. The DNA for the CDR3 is TGCGCCAGCACCCTCTCAGAAGGGACTGAAGCTTTCTTT. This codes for CASTLSEGTEAFF.

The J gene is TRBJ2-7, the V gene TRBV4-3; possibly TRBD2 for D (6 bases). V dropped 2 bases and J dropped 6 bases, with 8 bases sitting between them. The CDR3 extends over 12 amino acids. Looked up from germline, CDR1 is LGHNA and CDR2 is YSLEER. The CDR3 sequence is CASSQTGVEQYF. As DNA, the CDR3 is TGCGCCAGCAGCCAAACGGGAGTCGAGCAGTACTTC.